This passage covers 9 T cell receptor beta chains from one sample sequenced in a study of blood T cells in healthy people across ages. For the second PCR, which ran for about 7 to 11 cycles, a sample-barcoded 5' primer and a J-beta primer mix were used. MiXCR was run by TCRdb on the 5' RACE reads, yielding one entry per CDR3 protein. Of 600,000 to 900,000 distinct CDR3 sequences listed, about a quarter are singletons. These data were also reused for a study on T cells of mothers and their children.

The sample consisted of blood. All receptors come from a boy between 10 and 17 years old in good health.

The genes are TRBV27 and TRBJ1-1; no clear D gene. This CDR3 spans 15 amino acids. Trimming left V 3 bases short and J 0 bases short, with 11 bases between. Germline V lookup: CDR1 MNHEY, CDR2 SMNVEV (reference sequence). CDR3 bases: TGTGCCAGCAGTTTTTCAGAGAACATGAACACTGAAGCTTTCTTT. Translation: CASSFSENMNTEAFF.

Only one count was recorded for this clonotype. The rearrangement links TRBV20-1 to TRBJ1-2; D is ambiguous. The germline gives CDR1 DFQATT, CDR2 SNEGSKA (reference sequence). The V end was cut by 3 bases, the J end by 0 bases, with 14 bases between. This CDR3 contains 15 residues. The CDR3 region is CSASQSDRTNYGYTF. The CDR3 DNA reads TGCAGTGCTAGTCAGAGTGACCGAACTAACTATGGCTACACCTTC.

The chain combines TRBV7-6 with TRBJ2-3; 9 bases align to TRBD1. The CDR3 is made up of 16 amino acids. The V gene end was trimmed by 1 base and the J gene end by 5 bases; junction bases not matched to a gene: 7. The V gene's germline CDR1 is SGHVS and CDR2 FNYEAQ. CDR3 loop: CASSLVQGALRDTQYF. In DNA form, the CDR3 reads TGTGCCAGCAGCTTAGTACAGGGGGCGCTTAGAGATACGCAGTATTTT. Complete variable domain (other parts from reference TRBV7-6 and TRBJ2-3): GAGVSQSPRYKVTKRGQDVALRCDPISGHVSLYWYRQALGQGPEFLTYFNYEAQQDKSGLPNDRFSAERPEGSISTLTIQRTEQRDSAMYRCASSLVQGALRDTQYFGPGTRLTVL.

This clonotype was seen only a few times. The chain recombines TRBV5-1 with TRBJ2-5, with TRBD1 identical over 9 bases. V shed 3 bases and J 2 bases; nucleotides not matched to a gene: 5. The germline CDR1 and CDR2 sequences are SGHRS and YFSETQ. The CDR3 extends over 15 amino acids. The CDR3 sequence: CASSSRDRAQETQYF. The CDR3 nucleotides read TGCGCCAGCAGCTCCCGGGACAGGGCACAAGAGACCCAGTACTTC.

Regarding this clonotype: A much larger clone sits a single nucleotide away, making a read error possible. Here the CDR3 DNA reads TGTGCCAACAGCTTACGAGGGGCCGGGGGCCTAGCCAAAAACATTCAGTACTTC. Translating gives CANSLRGAGGLAKNIQYF. The V call is TRBV11-2, the J call TRBJ2-4; perhaps D is TRBD1 or TRBD2 (6 bases each). This CDR3 has 18 amino acids. CDR1 is SGHAT and CDR2 is FQNNGV in the germline V gene.

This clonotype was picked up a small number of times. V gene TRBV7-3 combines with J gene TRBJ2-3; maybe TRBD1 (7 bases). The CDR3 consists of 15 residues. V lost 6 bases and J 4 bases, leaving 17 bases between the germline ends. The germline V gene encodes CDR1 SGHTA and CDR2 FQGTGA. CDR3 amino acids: CASRPTGRPPDTQYF. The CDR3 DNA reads TGTGCCAGCAGGCCGACAGGGAGGCCCCCAGATACGCAGTATTTT. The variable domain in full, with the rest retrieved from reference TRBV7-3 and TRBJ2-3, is GAGVSQTPSNKVTEKGKYVELRCDPISGHTALYWYRQSLGQGPEFLIYFQGTGAADDSGLPNDRFFAVRPEGSVSTLKIQRTERGDSAVYLCASRPTGRPPDTQYFGPGTRLTVL.

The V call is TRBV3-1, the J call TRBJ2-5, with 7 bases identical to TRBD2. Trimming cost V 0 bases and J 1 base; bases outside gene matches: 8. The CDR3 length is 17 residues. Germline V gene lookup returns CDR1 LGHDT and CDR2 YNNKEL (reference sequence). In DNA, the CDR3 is TGTGCCAGCAGCCAAGAGTCTGCGGGGGTCTTCCAAGAGACCCAGTACTTC. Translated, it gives CASSQESAGVFQETQYF.

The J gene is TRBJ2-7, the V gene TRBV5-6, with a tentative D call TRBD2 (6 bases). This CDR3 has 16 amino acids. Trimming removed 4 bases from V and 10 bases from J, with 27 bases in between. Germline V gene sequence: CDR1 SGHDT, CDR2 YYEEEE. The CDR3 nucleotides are TGTGCCAGCAGCGTGCTAGGCGGGGAAAACCAAATTTTCCAGTACTTC. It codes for CASSVLGGENQIFQYF.

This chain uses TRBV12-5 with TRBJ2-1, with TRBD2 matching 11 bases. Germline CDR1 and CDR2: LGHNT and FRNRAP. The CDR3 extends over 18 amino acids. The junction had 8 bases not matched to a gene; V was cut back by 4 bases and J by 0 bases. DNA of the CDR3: TGTGCTAGTGGTTCCCCGAGACTAGCGGGGCTCTCCTACAATGAGCAGTTCTTC. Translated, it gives CASGSPRLAGLSYNEQFF.